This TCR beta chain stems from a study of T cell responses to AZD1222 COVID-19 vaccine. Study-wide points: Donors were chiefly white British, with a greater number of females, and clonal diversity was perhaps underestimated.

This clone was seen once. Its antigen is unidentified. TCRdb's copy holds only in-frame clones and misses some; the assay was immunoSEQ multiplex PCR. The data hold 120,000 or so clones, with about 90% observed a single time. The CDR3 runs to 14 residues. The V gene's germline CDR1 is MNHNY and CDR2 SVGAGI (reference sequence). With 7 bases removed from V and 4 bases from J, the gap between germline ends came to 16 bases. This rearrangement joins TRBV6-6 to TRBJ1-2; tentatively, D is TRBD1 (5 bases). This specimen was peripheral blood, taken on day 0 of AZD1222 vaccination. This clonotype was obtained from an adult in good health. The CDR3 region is CASTDSADAYGYTF. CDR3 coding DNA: TGTGCCAGCACTGACAGTGCGGATGCCTATGGCTACACCTTC.